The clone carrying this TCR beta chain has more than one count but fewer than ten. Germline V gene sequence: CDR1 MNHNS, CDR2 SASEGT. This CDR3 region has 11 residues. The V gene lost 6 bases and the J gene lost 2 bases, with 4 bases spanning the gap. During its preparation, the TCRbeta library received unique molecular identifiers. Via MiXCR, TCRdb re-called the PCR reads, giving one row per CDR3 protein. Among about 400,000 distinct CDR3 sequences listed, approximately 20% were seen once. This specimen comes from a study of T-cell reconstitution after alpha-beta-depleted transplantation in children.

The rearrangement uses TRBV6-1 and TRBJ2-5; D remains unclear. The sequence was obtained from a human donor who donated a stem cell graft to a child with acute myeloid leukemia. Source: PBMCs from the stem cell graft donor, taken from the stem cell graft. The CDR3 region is CASRKQETQYF. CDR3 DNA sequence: TGTGCCAGCAGGAAACAAGAGACCCAGTACTTC.